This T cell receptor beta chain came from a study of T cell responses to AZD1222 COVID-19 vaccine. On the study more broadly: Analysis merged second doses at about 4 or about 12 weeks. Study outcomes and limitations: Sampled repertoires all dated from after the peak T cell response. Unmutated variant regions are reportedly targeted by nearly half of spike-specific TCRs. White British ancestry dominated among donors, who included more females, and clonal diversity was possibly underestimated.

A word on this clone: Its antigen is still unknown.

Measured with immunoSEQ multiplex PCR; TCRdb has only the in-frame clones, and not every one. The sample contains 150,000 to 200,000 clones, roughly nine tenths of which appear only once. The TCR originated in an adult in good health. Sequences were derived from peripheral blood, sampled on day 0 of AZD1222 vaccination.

The CDR3 DNA reads TGCAGCGGACAGCTTTCCTACGAGCAGTACTTC. Amino acids: CSGQLSYEQYF. The chain recombines TRBV29-1 with TRBJ2-7; possible D gene TRBD1, 5 bases. In germline, CDR1 is SQVTM, CDR2 ANQGSEA. V gave up 7 bases and J gave up 1 base, with 8 bases separating them. The CDR3 is 11 amino acids.